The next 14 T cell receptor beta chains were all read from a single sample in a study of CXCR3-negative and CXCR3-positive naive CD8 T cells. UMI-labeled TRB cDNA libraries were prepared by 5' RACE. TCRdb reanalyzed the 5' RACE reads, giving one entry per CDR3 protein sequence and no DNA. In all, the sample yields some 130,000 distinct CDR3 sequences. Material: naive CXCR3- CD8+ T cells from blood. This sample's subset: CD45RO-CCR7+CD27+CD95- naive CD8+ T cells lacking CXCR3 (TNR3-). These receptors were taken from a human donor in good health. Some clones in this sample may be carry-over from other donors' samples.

CDR3 amino acids: CASSRTSGYEQYF. V and J are TRBV4-1 and TRBJ2-7; TCRdb's assignment of TRBD2 cannot be checked, as there is no DNA. CDR3 size: 13 residues. CDR1 is MGHRA, CDR2 YSYEKL, per germline.

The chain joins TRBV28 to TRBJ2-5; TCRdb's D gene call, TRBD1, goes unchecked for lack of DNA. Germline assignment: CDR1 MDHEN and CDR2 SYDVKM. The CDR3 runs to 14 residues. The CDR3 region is CASSWQGFGETQYF.

The chain's CDR3 is CASSLEGGGTSGETDTQYF. The chain combines TRBV5-1 with TRBJ2-3; TCRdb outputs TRBD2, but without DNA this stays unchecked. CDR3 length equals 19 residues. Germline V gives CDR1 SGHRS, CDR2 YFSETQ.

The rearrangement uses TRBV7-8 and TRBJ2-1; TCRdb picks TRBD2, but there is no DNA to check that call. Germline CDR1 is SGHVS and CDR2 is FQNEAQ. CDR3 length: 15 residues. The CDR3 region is CASSLVRLDLNEQFF.

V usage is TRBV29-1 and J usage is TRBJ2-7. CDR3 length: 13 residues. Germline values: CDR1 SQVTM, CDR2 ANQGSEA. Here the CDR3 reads CSVAETSSYEQYF.

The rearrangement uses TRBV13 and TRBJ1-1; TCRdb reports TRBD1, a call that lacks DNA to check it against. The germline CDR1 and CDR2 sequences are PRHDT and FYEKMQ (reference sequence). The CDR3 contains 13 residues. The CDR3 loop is CASSLRGGTEAFF.

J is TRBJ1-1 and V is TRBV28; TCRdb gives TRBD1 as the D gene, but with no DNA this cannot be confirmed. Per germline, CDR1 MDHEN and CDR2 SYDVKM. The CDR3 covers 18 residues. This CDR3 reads CASSSPRPVGTGNTEAFF.

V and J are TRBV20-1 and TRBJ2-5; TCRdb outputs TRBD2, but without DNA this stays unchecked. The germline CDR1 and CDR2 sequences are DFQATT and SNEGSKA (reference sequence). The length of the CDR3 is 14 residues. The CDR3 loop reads CSARGYWETETQYF.

Here the CDR3 reads CATSVSASYNEQFF. The rearrangement uses TRBV12-3 or TRBV12-4 and TRBJ2-1. There are 14 residues in the CDR3.

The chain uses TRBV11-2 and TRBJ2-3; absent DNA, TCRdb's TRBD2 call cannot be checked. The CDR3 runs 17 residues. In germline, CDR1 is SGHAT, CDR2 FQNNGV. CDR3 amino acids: CASTPVPRTSTTDTQYF.

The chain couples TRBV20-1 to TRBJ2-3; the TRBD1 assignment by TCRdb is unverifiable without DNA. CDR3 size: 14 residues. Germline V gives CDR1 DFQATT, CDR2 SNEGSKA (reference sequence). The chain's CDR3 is CSAHGGGLTDTQYF.

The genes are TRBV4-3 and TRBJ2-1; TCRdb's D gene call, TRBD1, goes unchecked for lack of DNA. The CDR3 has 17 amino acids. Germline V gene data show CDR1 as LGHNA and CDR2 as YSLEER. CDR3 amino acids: CASSQVLVREIGNEQFF.

Here the CDR3 reads CASSLVAGGNTGELFF. The J gene is TRBJ2-2, the V gene TRBV7-9; TCRdb's assignment of TRBD2 cannot be checked, as there is no DNA. Germline CDR1 reads SEHNR; CDR2 reads FQNEAQ (reference sequence). CDR3 size: 16 residues. Using reference TRBV7-9 and TRBJ2-2 for the parts outside the CDR3, the full variable domain is DTGVSQNPRHKITKRGQNVTFRCDPISEHNRLYWYRQTLGQGPEFLTYFQNEAQLEKSRLLSDRFSAERPKGSFSTLEIQRTEQGDSAMYLCASSLVAGGNTGELFFGEGSRLTVL.

The chain's CDR3 is CASSSPPRYEQYF. The chain joins TRBV28 to TRBJ2-7. CDR1 is MDHEN, CDR2 SYDVKM, per germline. CDR3 length equals 13 residues.